This T cell receptor (beta chain) was sequenced during a study of blood T cell repertoires in COVID-19. The CDR3 loop spans 16 amino acids. J gave up 7 bases and V 6 bases, and 10 bases lay outside the gene matches. Germline lookup yields CDR1 SNHLY and CDR2 FYNNEI. TCRdb's copy holds only in-frame clones and misses some; the assay was immunoSEQ multiplex PCR. The sample consists of 150,000 to 200,000 clones, about 81% of them appearing once. The V call is TRBV2, the J call TRBJ1-6; 9 bases align to TRBD1. The TCR was taken from a woman of 80 years or more with acute or convalescent COVID-19. The sample consisted of peripheral blood. In DNA, the CDR3 is TGTGCCAGCAGGCAGGGACAGGGCTCCGGGAATTCACCCCTCCACTTT. The encoded protein is CASRQGQGSGNSPLHF.